The clone carrying this T cell receptor (beta chain) has just a few counts. The antigen remains undetermined. From germline, CDR1 is SQVTM and CDR2 ANQGSEA. V trimming: 3 bases; J trimming: 5 bases; junction bases outside the gene matches: 7. The CDR3 contains 14 residues. This entry is derived from a study of beta chain features in type 1 diabetes. Whole-study findings and limits: In all four CD4+ subsets, TCRB CDR3 length was significantly, moderately reduced in type 1 diabetes.

One heparinised blood draw, averaging about 116 mL, came from each donor. Isolation of CD4+ naive, central memory, regulatory and stem cell-like memory cells was achieved by sorting via CD45RO/CCR7/CD25/CD127/CD95/CD27. The sequenced template was cDNA made from the entire isolated RNA. Measured with immunoSEQ multiplex PCR; TCRdb has only the in-frame clones, and not every one. There are approximately 600,000 clones in the sample; 9.5% to 15% occur only once, and more than 0.1% lies in the top ten. This TCR was sampled from a man aged 30 to 39 with type 1 diabetes. V is TRBV29-1 and J is TRBJ2-5; TRBD1 aligns across 9 bases. The sequencing input was naive CD4+ T cells from blood. In nucleotides, the CDR3 is TGCAGCGTTGACGTACAGGGGGCCGGTGAGACCCAGTACTTC. It encodes CSVDVQGAGETQYF.